Following are 27 T cell receptor beta chains from one sample sequenced in a study of shared T cell receptors in the human thymus. Here immunoSEQ multiplex PCR was the method, and the copy in TCRdb shows in-frame clones only, minus some. The profile shows some 760,000 clones, approximately 83% of them singletons. These data were also reused for a study on human thymus T cells.

Sample: thymocytes. The receptors were gathered from a girl under two years old with a congenital heart defect.

Comments on this clone: One end of the junction fails to match germline, which may point to a read error. The V call is TRBV14, the J call TRBJ1-2; 8 positions agree with TRBD1. The germline V gene encodes CDR1 SGHDN and CDR2 FVKESK. The CDR3 has 22 amino acids. The CDR3 DNA is TGTGCCAGCAGCCACTGTCTGGACAGGGTATTCCCCAGGTCGAGGGGAGAACAACCCAGTCTTTTC. This translates into CASSHCLDRVFPRSRGEQPSLF.

This chain connects TRBV4-2 to TRBJ2-5, with D possibly TRBD2 on 6 matching bases. This CDR3 contains 17 residues. The germline V and J ends were trimmed by 0 bases and 1 base, with 15 bases remaining between them. Germline V CDR1 and CDR2: LGHNA, YNFKEQ. CDR3 DNA sequence: TGTGCCAGCAGCCAAGAACCTCCATCCGGGGGCCAAGAGACCCAGTACTTC. It translates to CASSQEPPSGGQETQYF.

J is TRBJ2-3 and V is TRBV2; weak D call: TRBD2 (6 bases). The CDR3 loop spans 10 amino acids. Trimming took off 8 bases at V and 6 bases at J, with 6 bases between the two ends. The germline V gene has CDR1 SNHLY and CDR2 FYNNEI. CDR3 DNA: TGTGCCAGCCGGGGGGATACGCAGTATTTT. Encoded protein: CASRGDTQYF.

J is TRBJ2-3 and V is TRBV7-2; D unresolved. There are 12 residues in the CDR3. Looked up from germline, CDR1 is SGHTA and CDR2 is FQGNSA. The V end lost 3 bases, the J end lost 4 bases, and 5 bases lay between the germline ends. The CDR3 DNA reads as TGTGCCAGCAGCTTCCCGGCAGATACGCAGTATTTT. Its protein is CASSFPADTQYF.

The chain employs TRBV6-1 and TRBJ1-4; TRBD1 might be the D (6 bases). Per germline, CDR1 MNHNS and CDR2 SASEGT. V was trimmed by 6 bases and J by 4 bases, leaving 15 bases between them. This CDR3 contains 15 residues. The CDR3 region is CASRKRGASNEKLFF. The CDR3, as DNA: TGTGCCAGCAGAAAACGGGGGGCAAGTAATGAAAAACTGTTTTTT.

The V gene is TRBV18, the J gene TRBJ1-2, with a weak D call TRBD1 (6 bases). Between the trimmed V and J ends, which lost 2 bases and 6 bases, there was a span of 19 bases. The germline V gene has CDR1 KGHSH and CDR2 LQKENI. The CDR3 loop spans 16 amino acids. In nucleotides, the CDR3 is TGTGCCAGCTCACCAACTCGACAGGTGGGGGCTCATGGCTACACCTTC. It specifies CASSPTRQVGAHGYTF.

The chain recombines TRBV15 with TRBJ2-1; 9 nucleotides line up with TRBD2. CDR3 size: 14 residues. The germline gives CDR1 LNHNV, CDR2 YYDKDF (reference sequence). The V gene end was trimmed by 3 bases and the J gene end by 6 bases; junction bases not matched to a gene: 3. CDR3 bases: TGTGCCACCAGCAGGGAGCGGGGGGCCAATGAGCAGTTCTTC. This translates into CATSRERGANEQFF.

The chain joins TRBV10-3 to TRBJ1-1; D is possibly TRBD1 (5 bases). The CDR3 covers 13 residues. From germline, CDR1 is ENHRY and CDR2 SYGVKD. Trimming shortened V by 6 bases and J by 4 bases, and 12 bases separated the two germline ends. The CDR3 bases are TGTGCCATCAGGGGGGGTGAGGGCACTGAAGCTTTCTTT. Its protein is CAIRGGEGTEAFF.

The genes are TRBV15 and TRBJ2-7, with 11 positions matching TRBD1. Germline loops: CDR1 LNHNV, CDR2 YYDKDF (reference sequence). The CDR3 consists of 15 residues. Trimming cost V 4 bases and J 5 bases; bases outside gene matches: 7. DNA of the CDR3: TGTGCCACCAGCATTAGGGACAGGGGGATCGACGAGCAGTACTTC. It encodes CATSIRDRGIDEQYF.

The chain employs TRBV6-1 and TRBJ2-7; 9 bases fit TRBD1. V trimming: 3 bases; J trimming: 4 bases; junction bases outside the gene matches: 13. Germline values: CDR1 MNHNS, CDR2 SASEGT. CDR3 length: 17 residues. The CDR3 DNA sequence: TGTGCCAGCAGTGATTGGAGGGCGGGACAGGGTATTTACGAGCAGTACTTC. It codes for CASSDWRAGQGIYEQYF.

J is TRBJ1-5 and V is TRBV2, with TRBD1 identical over 10 bases. Germline CDR1 SNHLY, CDR2 FYNNEI. Trimming took 6 bases from V and 4 from J; bases not matched to a gene: 3. This CDR3 contains 14 residues. The CDR3 reads CASREGQGNQPQHF. In DNA form, the CDR3 reads TGTGCCAGCAGAGAGGGACAGGGGAATCAGCCCCAGCATTTT.

The rearrangement uses TRBV6-1 and TRBJ2-3; D perhaps matches TRBD1 (8 bases). Trimming cost V 4 bases and J 4 bases, with 18 bases left between them. This CDR3 comprises 16 residues. Germline CDR1 is MNHNS and CDR2 is SASEGT. The CDR3 DNA reads as TGTGCCAGCAGTGGGGGGTACAGGGGGGGAGCAGATACGCAGTATTTT. Translation: CASSGGYRGGADTQYF.

The chain carries TRBV5-1 and TRBJ2-5; no definite D call. The length of the CDR3 is 16 residues. V was trimmed by 0 bases and J by 5 bases, leaving 17 bases between them. Germline V gives CDR1 SGHRS, CDR2 YFSETQ. The CDR3 region has the DNA TGCGCCAGCAGCTTGGGTTGGCTGCTCCGTAGCGAGACCCAGTACTTC. It translates to CASSLGWLLRSETQYF.

The V and J genes are TRBV28 and TRBJ2-3, with TRBD1 identical over 7 bases. This CDR3 has 16 residues. CDR1 is MDHEN and CDR2 is SYDVKM in the germline V gene. Trimming took 6 bases from V and 0 from J; bases not matched to a gene: 9. The CDR3 reads CASSSRQTGSTDTQYF. In DNA, the CDR3 is TGTGCCAGCAGCTCCAGGCAGACAGGGAGCACAGATACGCAGTATTTT.

A remark on this clone: Other DNA sequences within the sample encode an identical CDR3. The J gene is TRBJ1-1, the V gene TRBV6-5; maybe TRBD1 (6 bases). Trimming took 6 bases from V and 5 from J, leaving 7 bases between them. The CDR3 runs to 11 residues. In germline, CDR1 is MNHEY, CDR2 SVGAGI. CDR3 residues: CASRTGTEAFF. DNA for the CDR3: TGTGCCAGCAGGACAGGAACTGAAGCTTTCTTT.

The chain has TRBV11-3 and TRBJ2-2; tentative D call: TRBD2 (9 bases). Germline-derived CDR1 and CDR2 are SGHNT and YENEEA. Trimming took 5 bases from V and 6 from J, leaving 25 bases between them. This CDR3 is built from 18 residues. The CDR3 DNA sequence: TGTGCCAGCAGCCCAGGGGGCGAGCGGGGGGCCGGGGCCGGGGAGCTGTTTTTT. Translation gives CASSPGGERGAGAGELFF.

V is TRBV20-1 and J is TRBJ1-2; the D gene is possibly TRBD1 (6 bases). CDR1 is DFQATT, CDR2 SNEGSKA, per germline (reference sequence). This CDR3 spans 11 amino acids. The CDR3 DNA sequence: TGCACCAATGACAGGTACTATGGCTACACCTTC. This sequence encodes CTNDRYYGYTF.

This rearrangement joins TRBV19 to TRBJ1-1; D gene ambiguous. This CDR3 comprises 15 residues. The ends were cut back, 4 bases at V and 3 bases at J, with 15 bases in the middle. Germline V gene lookup returns CDR1 LNHDA and CDR2 SQIVND (reference sequence). CDR3 in amino acids: CASSNASGRDTEAFF. In DNA, the CDR3 is TGTGCCAGTAGTAATGCCAGCGGGAGGGACACTGAAGCTTTCTTT.

A word on this clone: The same CDR3 also results from other DNA sequences found in this sample. The V and J genes are TRBV5-1 and TRBJ2-5, with TRBD2 as a possible D gene (6 bases). This CDR3 comprises 17 residues. The germline gives CDR1 SGHRS, CDR2 YFSETQ. V lost 3 bases, J lost 2 bases, and 20 bases lay in between. This chain's CDR3 is CASSSSGGANIQETQYF. The CDR3 DNA sequence: TGCGCCAGCAGCTCCTCAGGAGGGGCGAATATACAAGAGACCCAGTACTTC.

In DNA, the CDR3 is TGCGCCAGCAGTGAGGCAAGGGACAGGGGAATTAATTCACCCCTCCACTTT. Its protein is CASSEARDRGINSPLHF. The J gene is TRBJ1-6, the V gene TRBV10-2; TRBD1 matches at 10 bases. The germline gives CDR1 WSHSY, CDR2 SAAADI. This CDR3 comprises 17 residues. The trim removed 2 bases at V and 6 bases at J, leaving 7 bases unmatched.

The chain combines TRBV14 with TRBJ1-1; possible D gene TRBD1, 6 bases. Germline lookup yields CDR1 SGHDN and CDR2 FVKESK. The CDR3 sequence is 14 residues long. V lost 2 bases and J lost 5, with 12 bases in between. DNA for the CDR3: TGTGCCAGCAGCCAATTTTCAGGGGAAACTGAAGCTTTCTTT. The encoded protein is CASSQFSGETEAFF.

The CDR3 sequence: CASSDLDRGLYLPYYTQYF. CDR3 bases: TGTGCCAGCAGCGACCTAGACAGGGGGCTCTATCTCCCCTATTATACGCAGTATTTT. The rearrangement uses TRBV2 and TRBJ2-3, with 10 nucleotides matching TRBD1. CDR1 and CDR2 from the germline V gene are SNHLY and FYNNEI. The CDR3 totals 19 residues. V was clipped by 6 bases and J by 7 bases; unmatched bases: 22. Together with reference TRBV2 and TRBJ2-3, the CDR3 gives the full variable domain: EPEVTQTPSHQVTQMGQEVILRCVPISNHLYFYWYRQILGQKVEFLVSFYNNEISEKSEIFDDQFSVERPDGSNFTLKIRSTKLEDSAMYFCASSDLDRGLYLPYYTQYFGPGTRLTVL.

V usage is TRBV5-4 and J usage is TRBJ2-6; D is perhaps TRBD2 (6 bases). Per the germline V gene, CDR1 is SGHNT and CDR2 is YYREEE (reference sequence). This CDR3 is built from 17 residues. Trimming removed 0 bases at V and 2 bases at J, with 12 bases between. CDR3 coding DNA: TGTGCCAGCAGCTTGGGGCAGGGAGGCGCTGGGGCCAACGTCCTGACTTTC. Encoded protein: CASSLGQGGAGANVLTF.

The genes are TRBV18 and TRBJ2-7; D gene uncertain. Trimming stripped 2 bases from V and 7 bases from J, with 15 bases between. The CDR3 runs to 14 residues. Germline V gene lookup returns CDR1 KGHSH and CDR2 LQKENI. CDR3 sequence: CASSPSSSPVEQYF. CDR3 nucleotide sequence: TGTGCCAGCTCACCATCGTCCAGTCCCGTTGAGCAGTACTTC.

V is TRBV10-3 and J is TRBJ2-2, with D perhaps matching TRBD1 (6 bases). The length of the CDR3 is 18 residues. Trimming cost V 4 bases and J 5 bases, with 23 bases left between them. Germline values: CDR1 ENHRY, CDR2 SYGVKD. CDR3 coding DNA: TGTGCCATCAGTGTTTACAGGGTCGCGGTTCGGGGAACCGGGGAGCTGTTTTTT. Amino acid sequence: CAISVYRVAVRGTGELFF.

The chain couples TRBV18 to TRBJ2-6, with TRBD1 matching 7 bases. Germline-derived CDR1 and CDR2 are KGHSH and LQKENI. The CDR3 is made up of 23 amino acids. V trimming: 1 base; J trimming: 0 bases; junction bases outside the gene matches: 21. Here the CDR3 DNA reads TGTGCCAGCTCACCACTGGTACAGGGGAAAAATAAAAGAGGGCCCTCTGGGGCCAACGTCCTGACTTTC. Translating it yields CASSPLVQGKNKRGPSGANVLTF.

The V and J genes are TRBV5-1 and TRBJ1-1, with D hard to call. Per germline, CDR1 SGHRS and CDR2 YFSETQ. The germline V and J ends were trimmed by 0 bases and 1 base, with 10 bases remaining between them. The CDR3 runs to 15 residues. DNA for the CDR3: TGCGCCAGCAGCTTGGCCGGAACAGCGAACACTGAAGCTTTCTTT. Protein: CASSLAGTANTEAFF.